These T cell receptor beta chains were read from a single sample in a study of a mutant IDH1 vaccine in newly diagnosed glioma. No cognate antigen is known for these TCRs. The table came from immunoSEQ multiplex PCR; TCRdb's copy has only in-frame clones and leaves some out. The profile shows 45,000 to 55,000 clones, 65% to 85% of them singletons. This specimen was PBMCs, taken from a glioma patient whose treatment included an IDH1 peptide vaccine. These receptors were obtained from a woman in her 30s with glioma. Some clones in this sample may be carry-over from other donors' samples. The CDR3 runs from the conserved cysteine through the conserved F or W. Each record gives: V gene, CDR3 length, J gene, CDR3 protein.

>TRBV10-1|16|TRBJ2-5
CASSETSGSSAETQYF
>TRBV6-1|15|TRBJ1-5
CASSEGQGNNQPQHF
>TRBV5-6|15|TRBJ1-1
CASSLEHTMNTEAFF
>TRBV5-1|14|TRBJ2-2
CASSLGGASGELFF
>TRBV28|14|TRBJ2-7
CASSSTSGVYEQYF
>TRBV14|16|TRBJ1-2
CASSQGAGFPYRGYTF
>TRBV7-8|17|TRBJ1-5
CASSRGVGRPLNQPQHF
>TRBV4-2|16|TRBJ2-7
CASSQDSRGRSYEQYF
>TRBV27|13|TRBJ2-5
CASSSDSQETQYF
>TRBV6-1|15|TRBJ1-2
CASSEAHWGAVGYTF
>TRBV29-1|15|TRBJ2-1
CSVDTDPGSYNEQFF
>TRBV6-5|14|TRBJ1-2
CASNPRAGSYGYTF
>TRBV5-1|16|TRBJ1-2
CASSLAGTGGSYGYTF
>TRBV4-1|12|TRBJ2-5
CASSADGETQYF
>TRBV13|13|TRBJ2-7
CASTGTSGTEQYF
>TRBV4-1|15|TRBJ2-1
CASSRLAGPYNEQFF
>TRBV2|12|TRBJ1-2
CASSEGVRISTF
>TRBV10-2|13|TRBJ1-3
CATGTGEGNTIYF
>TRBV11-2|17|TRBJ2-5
CASSLNILGGRLKTQYF
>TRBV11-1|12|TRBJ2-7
CASSSSGYEQYF
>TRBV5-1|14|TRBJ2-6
CASSPGTGANVLTF
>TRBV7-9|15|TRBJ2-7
CASSLSGQGAIEQYF
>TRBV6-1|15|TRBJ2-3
CASSEPLTSTDTQYF
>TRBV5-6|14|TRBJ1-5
CASSLAGSNQPQHF